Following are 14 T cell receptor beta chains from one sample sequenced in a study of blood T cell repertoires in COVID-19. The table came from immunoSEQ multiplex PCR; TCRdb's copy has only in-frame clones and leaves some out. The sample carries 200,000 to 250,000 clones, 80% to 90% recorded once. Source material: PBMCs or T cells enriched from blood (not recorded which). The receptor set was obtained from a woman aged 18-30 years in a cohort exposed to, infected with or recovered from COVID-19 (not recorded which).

CDR3 amino acids: CASSIGGIGNQPQHF. CDR3 nucleotides: TGTGCCAGCAGTATTGGGGGGATCGGCAATCAGCCCCAGCATTTT. The gene calls are TRBV5-8 and TRBJ1-5, with a possible D match to TRBD1 (5 bases). The length of the CDR3 is 15 residues. CDR1 SGHTS and CDR2 YDEGEE come from the germline V gene. Between the trimmed V and J ends, which lost 5 bases and 2 bases, there was a span of 14 bases.

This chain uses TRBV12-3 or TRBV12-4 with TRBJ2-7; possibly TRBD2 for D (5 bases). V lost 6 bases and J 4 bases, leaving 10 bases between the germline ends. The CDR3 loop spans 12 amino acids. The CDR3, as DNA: TGTGCCAGCAGCTCTCGGGGATACGAGCAGTACTTC. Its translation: CASSSRGYEQYF.

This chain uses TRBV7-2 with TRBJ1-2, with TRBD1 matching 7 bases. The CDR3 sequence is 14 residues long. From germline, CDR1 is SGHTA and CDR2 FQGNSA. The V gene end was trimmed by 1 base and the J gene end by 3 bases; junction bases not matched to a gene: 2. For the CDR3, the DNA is TGTGCCAGCAGCTTAGACACAGGGGACTATGGCTACACCTTC. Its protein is CASSLDTGDYGYTF.

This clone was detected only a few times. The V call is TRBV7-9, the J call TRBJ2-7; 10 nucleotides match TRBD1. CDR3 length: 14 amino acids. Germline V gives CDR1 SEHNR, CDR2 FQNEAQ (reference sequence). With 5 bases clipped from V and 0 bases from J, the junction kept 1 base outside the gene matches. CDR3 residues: CASSRQGASYEQYF. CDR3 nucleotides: TGTGCCAGCAGCCGACAGGGGGCCTCCTACGAGCAGTACTTC.

CDR3 sequence: CASSVLAGGQETQYF. CDR3 bases: TGTGCCAGCAGCGTTTTAGCGGGAGGGCAAGAGACCCAGTACTTC. V and J are TRBV9 and TRBJ2-5, with 11 bases aligning to TRBD2. Germline V gene sequence: CDR1 SGDLS, CDR2 YYNGEE. After removal of 2 bases from V and 2 bases from J, the junction contained 2 bases not matched to a gene. The CDR3 is 15 residues long. The full variable domain, completed using reference TRBV9 and TRBJ2-5, is DSGVTQTPKHLITATGQRVTLRCSPRSGDLSVYWYQQSLDQGLQFLIQYYNGEERAKGNILERFSAQQFPDLHSELNLSSLELGDSALYFCASSVLAGGQETQYFGPGTRLLVL.

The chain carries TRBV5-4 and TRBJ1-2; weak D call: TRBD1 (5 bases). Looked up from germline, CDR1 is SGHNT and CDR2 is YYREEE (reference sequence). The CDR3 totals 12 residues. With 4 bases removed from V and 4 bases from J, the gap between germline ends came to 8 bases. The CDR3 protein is CASSLDSYGYTF. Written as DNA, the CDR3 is TGTGCCAGCAGCCTAGACAGCTATGGCTACACCTTC. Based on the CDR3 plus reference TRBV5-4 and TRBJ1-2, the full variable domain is ETGVTQSPTHLIKTRGQQVTLRCSSQSGHNTVSWYQQALGQGPQFIFQYYREEENGRGNFPPRFSGLQFPNYSSELNVNALELDDSALYLCASSLDSYGYTFGSGTRLTVV.

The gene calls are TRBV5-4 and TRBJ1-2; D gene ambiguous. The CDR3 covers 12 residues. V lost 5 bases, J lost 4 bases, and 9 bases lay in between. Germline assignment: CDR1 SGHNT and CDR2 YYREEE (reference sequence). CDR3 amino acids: CASSYPFYGYTF. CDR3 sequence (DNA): TGTGCCAGCAGTTATCCGTTCTATGGCTACACCTTC. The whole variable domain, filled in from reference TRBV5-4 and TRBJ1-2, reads ETGVTQSPTHLIKTRGQQVTLRCSSQSGHNTVSWYQQALGQGPQFIFQYYREEENGRGNFPPRFSGLQFPNYSSELNVNALELDDSALYLCASSYPFYGYTFGSGTRLTVV.

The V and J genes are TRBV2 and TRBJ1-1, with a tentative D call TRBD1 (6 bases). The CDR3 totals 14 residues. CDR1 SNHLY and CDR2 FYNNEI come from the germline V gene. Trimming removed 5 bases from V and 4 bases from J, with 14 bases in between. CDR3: CASSWGGGSTEAFF. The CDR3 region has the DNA TGTGCCAGCAGTTGGGGAGGGGGAAGCACTGAAGCTTTCTTT.

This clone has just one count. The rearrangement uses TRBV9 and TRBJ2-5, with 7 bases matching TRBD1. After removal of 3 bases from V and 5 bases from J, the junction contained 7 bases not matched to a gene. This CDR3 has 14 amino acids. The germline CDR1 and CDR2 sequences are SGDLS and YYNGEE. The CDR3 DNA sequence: TGTGCCAGCAGCGCTCAAACAGGGGTTGAGACCCAGTACTTC. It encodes CASSAQTGVETQYF.

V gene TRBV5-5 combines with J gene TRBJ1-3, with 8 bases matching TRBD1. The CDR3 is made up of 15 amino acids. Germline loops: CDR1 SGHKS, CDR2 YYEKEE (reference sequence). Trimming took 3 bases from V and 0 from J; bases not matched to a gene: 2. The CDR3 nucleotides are TGTGCCAGCAGCTGGGACAGGAGCTCTGGAAACACCATATATTTT. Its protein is CASSWDRSSGNTIYF.

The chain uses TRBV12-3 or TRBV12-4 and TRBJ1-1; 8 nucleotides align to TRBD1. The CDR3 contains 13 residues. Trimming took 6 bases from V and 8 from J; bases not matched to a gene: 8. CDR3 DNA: TGTGCCAGCAGACCGACCGGGACAGGAGAAGCTTTCTTT. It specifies CASRPTGTGEAFF.

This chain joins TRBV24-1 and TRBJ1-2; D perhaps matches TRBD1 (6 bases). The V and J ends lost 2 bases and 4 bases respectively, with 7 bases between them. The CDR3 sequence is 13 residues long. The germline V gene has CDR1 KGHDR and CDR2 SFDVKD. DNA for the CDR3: TGTGCCACCAGTGATTCGGACAGCTATGGCTACACCTTC. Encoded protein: CATSDSDSYGYTF.

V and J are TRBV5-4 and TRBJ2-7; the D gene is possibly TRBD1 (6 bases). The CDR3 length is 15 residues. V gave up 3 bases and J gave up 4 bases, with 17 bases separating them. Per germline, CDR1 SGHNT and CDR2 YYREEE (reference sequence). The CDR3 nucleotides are TGTGCCAGCAGCTGGGGGCAGCTGGGGGCTTACGAGCAGTACTTC. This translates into CASSWGQLGAYEQYF. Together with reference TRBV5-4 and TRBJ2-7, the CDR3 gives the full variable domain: ETGVTQSPTHLIKTRGQQVTLRCSSQSGHNTVSWYQQALGQGPQFIFQYYREEENGRGNFPPRFSGLQFPNYSSELNVNALELDDSALYLCASSWGQLGAYEQYFGPGTRLTVT.

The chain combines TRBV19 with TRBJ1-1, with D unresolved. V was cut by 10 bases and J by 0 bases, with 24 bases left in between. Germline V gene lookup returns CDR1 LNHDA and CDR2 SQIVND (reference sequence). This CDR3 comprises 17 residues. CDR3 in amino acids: CATRQDPNEGLNTEAFF. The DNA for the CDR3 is TGTGCCACACGGCAAGACCCGAACGAGGGCCTGAACACTGAAGCTTTCTTT.